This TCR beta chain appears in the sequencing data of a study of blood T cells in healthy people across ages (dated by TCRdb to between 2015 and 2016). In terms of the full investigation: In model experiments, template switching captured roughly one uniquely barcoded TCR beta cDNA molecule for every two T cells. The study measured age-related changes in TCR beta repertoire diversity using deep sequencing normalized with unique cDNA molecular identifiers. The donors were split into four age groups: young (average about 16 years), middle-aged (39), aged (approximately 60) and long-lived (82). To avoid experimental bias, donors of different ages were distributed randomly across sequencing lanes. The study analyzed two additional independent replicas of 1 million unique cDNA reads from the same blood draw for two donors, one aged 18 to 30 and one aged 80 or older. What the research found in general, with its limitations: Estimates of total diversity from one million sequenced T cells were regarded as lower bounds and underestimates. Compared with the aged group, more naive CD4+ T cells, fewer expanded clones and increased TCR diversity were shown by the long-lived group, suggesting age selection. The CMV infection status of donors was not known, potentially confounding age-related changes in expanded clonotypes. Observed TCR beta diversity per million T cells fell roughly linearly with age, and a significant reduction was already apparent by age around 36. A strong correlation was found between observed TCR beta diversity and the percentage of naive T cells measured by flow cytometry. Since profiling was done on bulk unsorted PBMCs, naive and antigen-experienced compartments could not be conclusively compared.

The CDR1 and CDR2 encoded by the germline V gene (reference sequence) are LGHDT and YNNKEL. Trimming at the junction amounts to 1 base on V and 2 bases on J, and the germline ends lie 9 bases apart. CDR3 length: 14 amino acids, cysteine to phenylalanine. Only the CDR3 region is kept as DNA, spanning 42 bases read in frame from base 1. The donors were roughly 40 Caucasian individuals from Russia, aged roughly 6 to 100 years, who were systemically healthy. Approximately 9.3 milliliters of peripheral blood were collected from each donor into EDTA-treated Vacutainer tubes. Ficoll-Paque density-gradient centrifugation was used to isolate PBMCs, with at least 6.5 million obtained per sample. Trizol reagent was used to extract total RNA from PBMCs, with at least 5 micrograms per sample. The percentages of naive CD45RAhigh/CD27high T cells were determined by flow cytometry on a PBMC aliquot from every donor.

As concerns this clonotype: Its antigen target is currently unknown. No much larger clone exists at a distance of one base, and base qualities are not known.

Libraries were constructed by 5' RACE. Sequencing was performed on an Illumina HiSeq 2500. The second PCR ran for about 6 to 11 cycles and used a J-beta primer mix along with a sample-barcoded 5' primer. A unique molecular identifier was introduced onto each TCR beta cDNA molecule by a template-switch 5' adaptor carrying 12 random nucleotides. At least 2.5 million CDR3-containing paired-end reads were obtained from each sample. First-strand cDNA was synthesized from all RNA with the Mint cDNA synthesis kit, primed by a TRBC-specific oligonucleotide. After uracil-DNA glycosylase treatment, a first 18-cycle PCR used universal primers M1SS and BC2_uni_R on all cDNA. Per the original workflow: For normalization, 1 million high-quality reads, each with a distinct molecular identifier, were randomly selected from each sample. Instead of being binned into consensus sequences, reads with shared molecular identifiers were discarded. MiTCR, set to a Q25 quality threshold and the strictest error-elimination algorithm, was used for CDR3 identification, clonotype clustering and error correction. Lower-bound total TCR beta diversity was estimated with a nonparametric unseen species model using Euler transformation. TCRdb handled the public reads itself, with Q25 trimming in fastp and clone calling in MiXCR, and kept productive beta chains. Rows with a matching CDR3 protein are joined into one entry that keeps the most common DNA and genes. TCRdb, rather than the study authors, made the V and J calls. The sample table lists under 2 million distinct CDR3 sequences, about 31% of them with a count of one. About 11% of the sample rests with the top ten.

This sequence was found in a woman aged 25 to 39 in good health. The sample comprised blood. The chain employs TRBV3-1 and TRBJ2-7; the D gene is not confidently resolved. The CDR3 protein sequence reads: CASSQASQPYEQYF. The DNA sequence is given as TGTGCCAGCAGCCAAGCTTCCCAACCCTACGAGCAGTACTTC.